The T cell receptor beta chain described here comes from a study of metastatic and nonmetastatic thyroid tumors. Turning to the study itself: Samples came from malignant and benign thyroid patients, and repertoires were compared across blood and tumor or nodule tissue. Study-level findings and limits: As reported, TCR beta diversity in blood and tumor was significantly higher in malignant thyroid tumors than in benign nodules.

Per the original methods: Clinicopathological groups of papillary thyroid cancer showed CDR3 differences that were used to build a distant-metastasis classifier. With MiXCR, TCRdb reprocessed the PCR reads. The authors' filters were not applied to this entry. The sample includes 14,000 or so clones, about 35% of them seen just once. This clone was seen repeatedly, ten times or more. No antigen is known for it. No patient had received any treatment before thyroid surgery. The CDR3 has 16 residues. V lost 0 bases to trimming and J lost 5 bases, with 16 bases between them. CDR1 and CDR2 from the germline V gene are DFQATT and SNEGSKA (reference sequence).

The TCR comes from a male donor with papillary thyroid cancer or a benign thyroid nodule (not recorded which). Some clones in this sample may be carry-over from other donors' samples. The chain recombines TRBV20-1 with TRBJ1-4; D might be TRBD1 (5 bases). Specimen: tumor tissue. CDR3 region: CSARDRPGPKNEKLFF. Written as DNA, the CDR3 is TGCAGTGCTAGAGATCGGCCGGGACCGAAGAATGAAAAACTGTTTTTT.